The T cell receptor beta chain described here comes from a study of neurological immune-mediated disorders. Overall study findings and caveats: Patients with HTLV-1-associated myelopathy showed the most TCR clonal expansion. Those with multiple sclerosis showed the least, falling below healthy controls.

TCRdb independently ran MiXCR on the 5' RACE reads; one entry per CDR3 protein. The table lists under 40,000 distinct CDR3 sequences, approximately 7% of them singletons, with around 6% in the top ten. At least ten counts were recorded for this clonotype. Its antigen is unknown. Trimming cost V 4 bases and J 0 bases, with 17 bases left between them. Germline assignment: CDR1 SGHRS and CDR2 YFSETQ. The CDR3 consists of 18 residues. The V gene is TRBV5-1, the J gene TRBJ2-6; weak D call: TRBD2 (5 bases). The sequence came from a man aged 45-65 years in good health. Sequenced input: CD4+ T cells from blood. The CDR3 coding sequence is TGCGCCAGCAGCCCCTTCGGCAGCGGCGACTCTGGGGCCAACGTCCTGACTTTC. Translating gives CASSPFGSGDSGANVLTF.